The table lists the clone carrying this T cell receptor (beta chain) with a few counts. These data come from a study of T cells in Graves' hyperthyroidism and ophthalmopathy. RNA transcripts yielded amplified TCR beta CDR3 regions. During a first-round RT-PCR of the TCR CDR3, the HTBI primer set was used. Via MiXCR, TCRdb re-called the multiplex PCR reads, giving one row per CDR3 protein. The table lists about 300,000 distinct CDR3 sequences, approximately 19% of them singletons. The J segment lost 7 bases and the V segment lost 3 bases, leaving 12 bases of the junction unmatched. Per germline, CDR1 SGDLS and CDR2 YYNGEE. This CDR3 has 17 residues.

Input material: blood. The receptor comes from a middle-aged man with Graves' ophthalmopathy. The chain links TRBV9 to TRBJ2-1, with 11 nucleotides matching TRBD2. The chain's CDR3 is CASSDQIAGGPPNEQFF. In DNA, the CDR3 is TGTGCCAGCAGCGACCAAATAGCGGGAGGGCCCCCGAATGAGCAGTTCTTC.